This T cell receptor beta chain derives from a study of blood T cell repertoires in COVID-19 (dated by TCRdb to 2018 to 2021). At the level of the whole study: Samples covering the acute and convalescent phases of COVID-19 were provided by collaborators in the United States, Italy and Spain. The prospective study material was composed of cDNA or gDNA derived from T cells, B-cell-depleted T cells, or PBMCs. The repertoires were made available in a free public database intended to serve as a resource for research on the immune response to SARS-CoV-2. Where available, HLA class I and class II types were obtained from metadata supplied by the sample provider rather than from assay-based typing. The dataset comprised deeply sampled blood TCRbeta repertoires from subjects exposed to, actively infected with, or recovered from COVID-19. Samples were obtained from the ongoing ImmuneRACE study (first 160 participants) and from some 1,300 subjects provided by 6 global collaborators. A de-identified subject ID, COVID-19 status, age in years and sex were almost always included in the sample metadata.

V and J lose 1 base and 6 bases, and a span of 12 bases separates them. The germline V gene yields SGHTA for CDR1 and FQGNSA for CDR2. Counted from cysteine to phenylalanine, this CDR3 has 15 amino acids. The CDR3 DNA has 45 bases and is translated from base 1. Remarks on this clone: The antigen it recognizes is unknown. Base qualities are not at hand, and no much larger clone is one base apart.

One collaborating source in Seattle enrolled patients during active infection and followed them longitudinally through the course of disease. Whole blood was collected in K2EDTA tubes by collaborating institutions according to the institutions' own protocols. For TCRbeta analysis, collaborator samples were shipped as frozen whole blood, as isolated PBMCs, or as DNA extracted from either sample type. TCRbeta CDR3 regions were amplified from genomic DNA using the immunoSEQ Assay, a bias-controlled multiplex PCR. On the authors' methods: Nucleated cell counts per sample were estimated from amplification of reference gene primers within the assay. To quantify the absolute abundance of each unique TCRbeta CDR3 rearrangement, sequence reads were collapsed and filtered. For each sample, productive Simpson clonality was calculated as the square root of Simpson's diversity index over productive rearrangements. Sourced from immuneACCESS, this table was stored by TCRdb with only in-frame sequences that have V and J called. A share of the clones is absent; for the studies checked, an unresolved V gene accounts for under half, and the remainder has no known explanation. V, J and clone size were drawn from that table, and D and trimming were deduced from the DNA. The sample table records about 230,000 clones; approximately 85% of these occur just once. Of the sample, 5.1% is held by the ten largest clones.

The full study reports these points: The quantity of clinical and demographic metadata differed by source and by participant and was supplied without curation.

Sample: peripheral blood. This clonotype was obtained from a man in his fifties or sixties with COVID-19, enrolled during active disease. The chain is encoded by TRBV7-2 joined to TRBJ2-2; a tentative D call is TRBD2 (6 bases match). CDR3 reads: CASSLVGGMAGELFF. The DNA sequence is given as TGTGCCAGCAGCTTAGTTGGGGGGATGGCCGGGGAGCTGTTTTTT.